The source of this T cell receptor beta chain is a study of sequential checkpoint blockade in melanoma (dated by TCRdb to the late 2010s). About the study as a whole: Patients were randomized 1:1 to first-line nivolumab followed by ipilimumab (arm A) or ipilimumab followed by nivolumab (arm B). Maintenance nivolumab came after each of the two trial sequences.

What this sample's treatment or condition label stands for: randomized to nivolumab then ipilimumab (arm A) or the reverse (arm B). Prior DNA-damaging chemotherapy had not been received by any trial patient. Live CD3+CD8+ cells negative for CD19 and CD56 were sorted from thawed PBMCs on a FACS Aria II flow cytometer. Samples were obtained from patients with melanoma enrolled in CheckMate 064, a randomized, open-label phase II trial of sequential checkpoint blockade. Peripheral blood mononuclear cells were collected by leukapheresis, purified with Ficoll-Paque, and frozen in human serum with around 10% DMSO. Purity of sorted blood CD3+CD8+ cells was verified at >95% immediately after sorting, followed by DNA extraction. Sequences LNHDA (CDR1) and SQIVND (CDR2) are obtained from the germline V gene (reference sequence). V and J are truncated by 5 bases and 7 bases respectively, leaving an intervening sequence of 11 bases. Taken from cysteine to phenylalanine, the CDR3 has 12 residues. Only the CDR3 DNA stays, 36 bases, in frame from base 1.

The study at large found these results: Larger, independent patient cohorts are needed to validate the response-prediction model that combines TCR metrics and mutation burden.

The immunoSEQ Assay was used to immunosequence TCRbeta CDR3 regions from genomic DNA. Prior to high-throughput sequencing, genomic DNA was amplified by bias-controlled multiplex PCR. Under the source paper's analysis protocol: To quantify the absolute abundance of each unique TCRbeta CDR3 region, the sequences were collapsed and filtered. Clonality, defined as 1 minus Pielou's evenness, was calculated using only productive rearrangements. A previously published method was used to identify clones with significantly greater frequencies in on-treatment samples than in baseline samples. TCRdb provides this immuneACCESS table in a form limited to in-frame rearrangements. Some clones are lacking; in checked studies, under half of them reflect an unresolved V gene, and why the rest are absent is not known. Clone size and the V and J calls come from that table; the DNA yielded D and trimming. The sample includes over 30,000 clones, with roughly 86% observed a single time. The ten largest make up 4.5% to 7% of the sample.

Points on this clone: No antigen is known for it. The record has no base qualities; no much larger clone is one base away.

The source was CD8+ T cells sorted from blood (inferred from file names), collected from a patient given nivolumab and ipilimumab in sequence. Recombination joined TRBV19 with TRBJ1-1, and TRBD1 may be the D gene, going by 6 matching bases. This sequence originates from a human donor with melanoma. The CDR3 is CASSPLQGEAFF. The DNA sequence reads TGTGCCAGTAGTCCCTTACAGGGTGAAGCTTTCTTT. The CDR3 plus the reference TRBV19 and TRBJ1-1 genes for the other parts give the full variable domain: DGGITQSPKYLFRKEGQNVTLSCEQNLNHDAMYWYRQDPGQGLRLIYYSQIVNDFQKGDIAEGYSVSREKKESFPLTVTSAQKNPTAFYLCASSPLQGEAFFGQGTRLTVV.